The following is a T cell receptor (beta chain) sequence with its context. Assay used: immunoSEQ multiplex PCR; TCRdb lists only in-frame clones, some missing. Here the sample spans 150,000 to 200,000 clones, about nine tenths being singletons. The data belong to a study of T cell responses to AZD1222 COVID-19 vaccine. The clonotype originates from an adult who received the AZD1222 COVID-19 vaccine. This specimen consisted of peripheral blood, obtained 28 days after the second AZD1222 dose.

The CDR3 protein is CASSSTFGTSGPGQYF. CDR3 nucleotides: TGTGCCAGCAGCTCAACCTTTGGGACTAGCGGCCCTGGGCAGTACTTC. The chain carries TRBV7-9 and TRBJ2-7; 11 bases line up with TRBD2. CDR1 and CDR2 from the germline V gene are SEHNR and FQNEAQ (reference sequence). The CDR3 runs to 16 residues. V trimming: 4 bases; J trimming: 9 bases; junction bases outside the gene matches: 14.